The table lists the clone carrying this T cell receptor (beta chain) with a few counts. The antigen is undetermined. The study ran its PCR with 60 Vbeta and 13 Jbeta primers. The assay was immunoSEQ multiplex PCR, and TCRdb's table has in-frame clones only and misses some. The repertoire holds approximately 150,000 clones, 61% seen once, with about 1.7% in the top ten. The source of the sample is a study of cytomegalovirus exposure and HLA in healthy donors. Study results and limitations: Cytomegalovirus-associated status was assigned to some 180 TCR beta chains. High specificity and sensitivity for cytomegalovirus status were reported for the classifier. Immune exposure information comprised only CMV serostatus.

Germline values: CDR1 SGHDT, CDR2 YYEEEE. V was pared by 0 bases and J by 2 bases, with 15 bases between. This CDR3 is built from 16 residues. Unrecorded immune exposure was likely among donors, who were nominally healthy when sampled. This sequence was found in a male donor in good health and CMV-seronegative. The material sequenced was PBMCs. This chain uses TRBV5-6 with TRBJ2-7, with a tentative D call TRBD1 (6 bases). The DNA for the CDR3 is TGTGCCAGCAGCTTGGAGGGGGTGCGAAGGGCCTACGAGCAGTACTTC. It is translated as CASSLEGVRRAYEQYF.